Following are 32 T cell receptor beta chains from one sample sequenced in a study of PD-L1 blockade in urothelial cancer. Time point of the sample: pretreatment peripheral blood. The table came from immunoSEQ multiplex PCR; TCRdb's copy has only in-frame clones and leaves some out. The profile shows fewer than 60,000 clones, around 84% of them singletons. This specimen consisted of PBMCs, obtained around atezolizumab (anti-PD-L1) treatment. These TCRs come from a man aged 70 or older with urothelial cancer.

For the CDR3, the DNA is TGTGCCTGGAGGCCACCCGGGGACGAGCAGTACTTC. Its protein product is CAWRPPGDEQYF. V usage is TRBV30 and J usage is TRBJ2-7; D is perhaps TRBD2 (5 bases). This CDR3 region has 12 residues. Germline CDR1 is GTSNPN and CDR2 is SVGIG (reference sequence). Trimming shortened V by 3 bases and J by 5 bases, and 11 bases separated the two germline ends.

The chain joins TRBV7-2 to TRBJ1-6; 7 bases are shared with TRBD1. The CDR3 sequence is 16 residues long. Germline assignment: CDR1 SGHTA and CDR2 FQGNSA. V trimming: 4 bases; J trimming: 7 bases; junction bases outside the gene matches: 10. The CDR3 loop is CASSSTARGRNSPLHF. The CDR3 DNA reads TGTGCCAGCAGCTCTACCGCCAGGGGGAGAAATTCACCCCTCCACTTT.

V and J are TRBV7-2 and TRBJ1-1; D is unresolved. Germline lookup yields CDR1 SGHTA and CDR2 FQGNSA. Trimming took 4 bases from V and 5 from J, leaving 11 bases between them. The CDR3 is 13 residues long. CDR3 nucleotides: TGTGCCAGCAGCTCGTGGGAGGGTACTGAAGCTTTCTTT. Translated, it gives CASSSWEGTEAFF.

This chain connects TRBV18 to TRBJ1-2; a possible D gene is TRBD1 (5 bases). There are 12 residues in the CDR3. CDR1 KGHSH and CDR2 LQKENI come from the germline V gene. V shed 8 bases and J shed 2 bases, with 9 bases lying between them. The CDR3 DNA is TGTGCCAGCCAGGGAGGAAACTATGGCTACACCTTC. It yields the protein CASQGGNYGYTF.

The chain combines TRBV13 with TRBJ1-4; D may be TRBD1 (5 bases). The length of the CDR3 is 14 residues. V shed 4 bases and J shed 6 bases, with 12 bases lying between them. Germline-derived CDR1 and CDR2 are PRHDT and FYEKMQ (reference sequence). CDR3 sequence (DNA): TGTGCCAGCAGCTCGACAGCGGGAGATGAAAAACTGTTTTTT. This codes for CASSSTAGDEKLFF. Full variable domain (rest looked up from reference TRBV13 and TRBJ1-4): AAGVIQSPRHLIKEKRETATLKCYPIPRHDTVYWYQQGPGQDPQFLISFYEKMQSDKGSIPDRFSAQQFSDYHSELNMSSLELGDSALYFCASSSTAGDEKLFFGSGTQLSVL.

The chain uses TRBV6-6 and TRBJ2-1; possibly TRBD2 for D (7 bases). CDR1 is MNHNY and CDR2 is SVGAGI in the germline V gene (reference sequence). V lost 5 bases to trimming and J lost 5 bases, with 19 bases between them. The CDR3 has 16 amino acids. The CDR3 DNA is TGTGCCAGCAGTCAAAACGGGCCGGGGGGCAACAATGAGCAGTTCTTC. It translates to CASSQNGPGGNNEQFF.

This rearrangement joins TRBV11-3 to TRBJ1-1, with D perhaps matching TRBD1 (5 bases). Germline loops: CDR1 SGHNT, CDR2 YENEEA. V lost 2 bases and J 4 bases, leaving 8 bases between the germline ends. CDR3 length: 13 amino acids. The CDR3 sequence: CASSLMGLTEAFF. Here the CDR3 DNA reads TGTGCCAGCAGCTTAATGGGACTCACTGAAGCTTTCTTT. Variable domain in full (rest from reference TRBV11-3 and TRBJ1-1): EAGVVQSPRYKIIEKKQPVAFWCNPISGHNTLYWYLQNLGQGPELLIRYENEEAVDDSQLPKDRFSAERLKGVDSTLKIQPAELGDSAVYLCASSLMGLTEAFFGQGTRLTVV.

This chain links TRBV5-1 with TRBJ2-3, with 14 bases identical to TRBD2. CDR1 and CDR2 from the germline V gene are SGHRS and YFSETQ. The CDR3 runs to 17 residues. With V trimmed by 7 bases and J by 0 bases, 7 bases remained unmatched. CDR3 DNA: TGCGCCAGCTGTGGGACTAGCGGGGGTAGCAGCACAGATACGCAGTATTTT. Translation gives CASCGTSGGSSTDTQYF.

This chain joins TRBV6-6 and TRBJ2-1; TRBD1 matches 9 bases. Per the germline V gene, CDR1 is MNHNY and CDR2 is SVGAGI (reference sequence). J was trimmed by 8 bases and V by 6 bases; bases with no gene match: 11. The CDR3 is 15 residues long. The CDR3 spells CASSKRDRDVDEQFF. The CDR3 bases are TGTGCCAGCAGCAAGAGGGACAGGGATGTGGATGAGCAGTTCTTC.

This chain uses TRBV7-9 with TRBJ2-6; D not resolved. Trimming left V 2 bases short and J 4 bases short, with 9 bases between. This CDR3 is built from 15 residues. Germline V gives CDR1 SEHNR, CDR2 FQNEAQ (reference sequence). The CDR3 DNA reads TGTGCCAGCAGCTTACTCCTCTCCGGGGCCAACGTCCTGACTTTC. Amino acids: CASSLLLSGANVLTF.

The chain employs TRBV28 and TRBJ2-1; TRBD2 matches 8 bases. The V gene end was trimmed by 8 bases and the J gene end by 1 base; junction bases not matched to a gene: 4. Germline loops: CDR1 MDHEN, CDR2 SYDVKM. This CDR3 has 14 amino acids. The DNA for the CDR3 is TGTGCCAGCCGCCGACTAGCGTCCTACAATGAGCAGTTCTTC. This translates into CASRRLASYNEQFF.

V is TRBV6-5 and J is TRBJ1-1; D is undetermined. Germline V gene sequence: CDR1 MNHEY, CDR2 SVGAGI. Deletions cut 6 bases from V and 1 base from J, with 9 bases between. The CDR3 contains 13 residues. The CDR3 here is CASRPQKNTEAFF. The DNA of the CDR3 is TGTGCCAGCAGACCACAGAAGAACACTGAAGCTTTCTTT.

This chain links TRBV2 with TRBJ1-2; perhaps TRBD1 as D (5 bases). The V and J ends lost 0 bases and 7 bases respectively, with 6 bases between them. This CDR3 comprises 12 residues. Germline V gene sequence: CDR1 SNHLY, CDR2 FYNNEI. The CDR3 region is CASSEARVGYTF. The CDR3 DNA reads as TGTGCCAGCAGTGAAGCCAGGGTTGGCTACACCTTC.

The DNA for the CDR3 is TGCGCCAGCAGGGCTGCTGGGTGGACTAGCGGGAGCACAGATACGCAGTATTTT. Amino acids: CASRAAGWTSGSTDTQYF. The chain links TRBV5-1 to TRBJ2-3, with 11 bases fitting TRBD2. J lost 0 bases, V lost 5 bases, and 11 bases had no gene match. The germline V gene encodes CDR1 SGHRS and CDR2 YFSETQ. The length of the CDR3 is 18 residues.

The chain couples TRBV2 to TRBJ1-4; D call uncertain. CDR1 and CDR2 from the germline V gene are SNHLY and FYNNEI. This CDR3 contains 14 residues. Trimming shortened V by 1 base and J by 4 bases, and 7 bases separated the two germline ends. As DNA, the CDR3 is TGTGCCAGCAGTGAAGGGCGGTTTAATGAAAAACTGTTTTTT. Amino acids: CASSEGRFNEKLFF.

The table lists this clone with a count of one. The chain joins TRBV18 to TRBJ1-5, with D possibly being TRBD1 (6 bases). Per germline, CDR1 KGHSH and CDR2 LQKENI. V was trimmed by 5 bases and J by 7 bases, leaving 15 bases between them. CDR3 length: 14 amino acids. This CDR3 reads CASSAGQSVQPQHF. CDR3 sequence (DNA): TGTGCCAGCTCAGCCGGACAGAGCGTACAGCCCCAGCATTTT.

The V call is TRBV7-9, the J call TRBJ1-6; 9 bases are a match to TRBD1. The CDR3 length is 16 residues. V lost 7 bases, J lost 5 bases, and 9 bases stayed unmatched. Germline V gene lookup returns CDR1 SEHNR and CDR2 FQNEAQ (reference sequence). The CDR3 region has the DNA TGTGCCAGCAACCAACAGGGGGCTTTAAATAATTCACCCCTCCACTTT. As protein: CASNQQGALNNSPLHF.

The chain recombines TRBV6-6 with TRBJ2-7; TRBD1 aligns across 7 bases. The V segment lost 8 bases and the J segment 3 bases; nucleotides outside the gene matches: 1. The CDR3 consists of 11 residues. The germline V gene encodes CDR1 MNHNY and CDR2 SVGAGI (reference sequence). The CDR3 DNA reads TGTGCCAGCGCAGGGGGCTACGAGCAGTACTTC. Its protein product is CASAGGYEQYF.

The genes are TRBV28 and TRBJ2-4, with a weak D call TRBD2 (6 bases). Germline CDR1 and CDR2: MDHEN and SYDVKM. The CDR3 runs to 14 residues. Trimming left V 7 bases short and J 2 bases short, with 12 bases between. The CDR3 DNA reads as TGTGCCAGCACTCAAGGAGGGACCAAAAACATTCAGTACTTC. Protein product: CASTQGGTKNIQYF.

The chain carries TRBV5-1 and TRBJ2-3; D might be TRBD2 (5 bases). V lost 0 bases and J lost 4, with 12 bases in between. This CDR3 comprises 15 residues. The V gene's germline CDR1 is SGHRS and CDR2 YFSETQ. The CDR3 protein is CASSLESGKADTQYF. The CDR3 DNA reads TGCGCCAGCAGCTTGGAGTCCGGGAAGGCAGATACGCAGTATTTT.

The chain recombines TRBV5-6 with TRBJ1-1; 9 nucleotides match TRBD1. This CDR3 spans 14 amino acids. Germline values: CDR1 SGHDT, CDR2 YYEEEE. V lost 3 bases and J lost 6; bases outside the gene matches: 6. This chain's CDR3 is CASSWGQGRAEAFF. Written as DNA, the CDR3 is TGTGCCAGCAGCTGGGGACAGGGACGGGCTGAAGCTTTCTTT.

The chain couples TRBV19 to TRBJ1-2, with 7 bases matching TRBD1. The CDR3 contains 15 residues. CDR1 is LNHDA, CDR2 SQIVND, per germline (reference sequence). The V segment lost 7 bases and the J segment 2 bases; nucleotides outside the gene matches: 10. CDR3: CASTIPGQTNYGYTF. CDR3 coding DNA: TGTGCCAGTACCATCCCGGGACAGACAAACTATGGCTACACCTTC.

This clone was counted once. The V call is TRBV28, the J call TRBJ1-5; TRBD1 agrees at 7 bases. J gave up 0 bases and V 3 bases, and 5 bases lay outside the gene matches. This CDR3 contains 16 residues. Per germline, CDR1 MDHEN and CDR2 SYDVKM. The CDR3 DNA is TGTGCCAGCAGTTTGACAGGGAAATATAGCAATCAGCCCCAGCATTTT. Translation gives CASSLTGKYSNQPQHF.

The sample holds one count of this clone. The V and J genes are TRBV2 and TRBJ1-5, with a possible D match to TRBD1 (6 bases). The CDR3 is 17 residues long. CDR1 and CDR2 (germline): SNHLY, FYNNEI. Trimming took 7 bases from V and 1 from J, leaving 20 bases between them. The CDR3, as DNA: TGTGCCAGCACCGATCGAATTTCAGGGGCAAGCAATCAGCCCCAGCATTTT. Amino acid sequence: CASTDRISGASNQPQHF.

This CDR3 reads CASSSDSANEQFF. The CDR3, as DNA: TGTGCCAGCAGTTCGGACTCGGCCAATGAGCAGTTCTTC. V gene TRBV6-5 combines with J gene TRBJ2-1, with D maybe TRBD2 (5 bases). The ends were cut back, 4 bases at V and 6 bases at J, with 10 bases in the middle. Germline lookup yields CDR1 MNHEY and CDR2 SVGAGI. The CDR3 extends over 13 amino acids.

This clone appeared once. The chain joins TRBV6-6 to TRBJ2-7; perhaps TRBD1 as D (6 bases). Germline V gene lookup returns CDR1 MNHNY and CDR2 SVGAGI (reference sequence). Trimming removed 0 bases at V and 4 bases at J, with 16 bases between. The CDR3 is 16 amino acids. CDR3 DNA sequence: TGTGCCAGCAGTTACTCGATCCCAGGGCAGGGGTACGAGCAGTACTTC. Amino acids: CASSYSIPGQGYEQYF.

The chain recombines TRBV11-2 with TRBJ2-1, with D possibly TRBD2 on 5 matching bases. Germline V CDR1 and CDR2: SGHAT, FQNNGV. The CDR3 runs 16 residues. Trimming took 5 bases from V and 2 from J, leaving 16 bases between them. CDR3 nucleotides: TGTGCCAGCAGCCCTAACCTACTAGTGACCTACAATGAGCAGTTCTTC. Encoded protein: CASSPNLLVTYNEQFF.

This rearrangement joins TRBV7-2 to TRBJ2-2; 8 nucleotides match TRBD1. V lost 5 bases, J lost 3 bases, and 5 bases stayed unmatched. This CDR3 is 15 amino acids long. The germline gives CDR1 SGHTA, CDR2 FQGNSA. CDR3 loop: CASSAWTGYTGELFF. CDR3 sequence (DNA): TGTGCCAGCAGCGCATGGACAGGGTACACCGGGGAGCTGTTTTTT.

The V gene is TRBV7-9, the J gene TRBJ2-7; tentatively, D is TRBD1 (7 bases). Germline CDR1 SEHNR, CDR2 FQNEAQ (reference sequence). V was pared by 4 bases and J by 12 bases, with 19 bases between. This CDR3 is 13 amino acids long. In nucleotides, the CDR3 is TGTGCCAGCAGCTCACAGACAGGGTCGGAGGGGTACTTC. Translating gives CASSSQTGSEGYF.

V gene TRBV5-1 combines with J gene TRBJ2-1; TRBD1 aligns across 7 bases. The CDR3 loop spans 17 amino acids. CDR1 SGHRS and CDR2 YFSETQ come from the germline V gene. The trim removed 1 base at V and 0 bases at J, leaving 7 bases unmatched. CDR3 protein: CASSLNLRGHSYNEQFF. CDR3 DNA sequence: TGCGCCAGCAGCTTGAACCTGAGGGGGCACTCCTACAATGAGCAGTTCTTC.

The chain is built from TRBV25-1 and TRBJ2-2; D is unresolved. Germline lookup yields CDR1 MGHDK and CDR2 SYGVNS. This CDR3 contains 14 residues. Trimming left V 4 bases short and J 5 bases short, with 11 bases between. The CDR3 coding sequence is TGTGCCAGCAGTGGCCCAAGGAGTACCGGGGAGCTGTTTTTT. Its translation is CASSGPRSTGELFF.

The chain employs TRBV4-2 and TRBJ1-6; the match to TRBD1 covers 8 bases. Germline V gene data show CDR1 as LGHNA and CDR2 as YNFKEQ. This CDR3 has 14 residues. With V trimmed by 4 bases and J by 7 bases, 3 bases remained unmatched. DNA for the CDR3: TGTGCCAGCAGCCCAGGACAGGGCAATTCACCCCTCCACTTT. Translating it yields CASSPGQGNSPLHF.